This is a list of T cell receptor beta chains from one sample in a study of tumour-infiltrating T cells in Burkitt lymphoma. Some clones are missing from TCRdb's copy, which holds only in-frame ones; the method was immunoSEQ multiplex PCR. Counted here are some 2,100 clones, approximately 13% occurring once; the ten biggest clones make up roughly 7.3%. Sequencing was done on a sample of tumor tissue. The receptors were sampled from a human donor with Burkitt lymphoma. CDR3s include the opening cysteine and the closing phenylalanine or tryptophan. D genes are given only for firm matches. Part of the rows lack a size; the others show once, few, many or a class for expanded clones.

J	V	D	length	size	CDR3	DNA
TRBJ2-5	TRBV9	TRBD1	15	few	CASSMHRGPGETQYF	TGTGCCAGCAGCATGCACAGGGGGCCGGGAGAGACCCAGTACTTC
TRBJ1-1	TRBV7-6	NA	14	few	CASSLGTLNTEAFF	TGTGCCAGCAGCTTGGGAACTCTGAACACTGAAGCTTTCTTT
TRBJ1-5	TRBV19	NA	14	NA	CASSMGASNQPQHF	TGTGCCAGTAGTATGGGGGCAAGCAATCAGCCCCAGCATTTT
TRBJ1-1	TRBV7-2	NA	13	NA	CASSLVPETEAFF	TGTGCCAGCAGCTTAGTGCCGGAGACGGAAGCTTTCTTT
TRBJ1-6	TRBV4-3	NA	19	NA	CASSQEALRPSSYNSPLHF	TGCGCCAGCAGCCAAGAAGCTCTACGGCCCAGCTCCTATAATTCACCCCTCCACTTT
TRBJ1-4	TRBV27	NA	15	hyperexpanded	CASSLSGTYNEKLFF	TGTGCCAGCAGTTTATCGGGGACTTACAATGAAAAACTGTTTTTT
TRBJ1-4	TRBV2	TRBD1	17	few	CASSTNETGRANEKLFF	TGTGCCAGCAGCACAAACGAGACAGGGCGAGCTAATGAAAAACTGTTTTTT
TRBJ1-4	TRBV9	NA	15	few	CASSVEGRSHEKLFF	TGTGCCAGCAGCGTAGAGGGCCGAAGCCATGAAAAACTGTTTTTT
TRBJ1-3	TRBV6-1	NA	15	NA	CASSETWVSGNTIYF	TGTGCCAGCAGTGAGACGTGGGTCTCTGGAAACACCATATATTTT
TRBJ2-2	TRBV6-5	TRBD1	13	once	CASSPTGAGELFF	TGTGCCAGCAGTCCTACAGGGGCCGGGGAGCTGTTTTTT
TRBJ1-1	TRBV21-1	NA	20	NA	CASSKATRYFNWAGNTEAFF	TGTGCCAGCAGCAAAGCTACCAGATACTTTAATTGGGCAGGGAACACTGAAGCTTTCTTT
TRBJ1-1	TRBV6-5	NA	16	few	CASSYSIGIRAQPAFF	TGTGCCAGCAGTTACTCTATCGGGATTCGGGCCCAACCGGCTTTCTTT
TRBJ1-4	TRBV5-4	TRBD1	15	few	CASSLNRGTNEKLFF	TGTGCCAGCAGTTTGAACAGGGGGACTAATGAAAAACTGTTTTTT
TRBJ2-1	TRBV15	TRBD2	16	few	CATSRVEKGGGGEQFF	TGTGCCACCAGCAGAGTTGAGAAGGGCGGGGGGGGTGAGCAGTTCTTC
TRBJ2-5	TRBV7-6	NA	12	few	CASSLTVETQYF	TGTGCCAGCAGCCTTACAGTCGAGACCCAGTACTTC
TRBJ2-3	TRBV9	NA	16	NA	CASSVWQGETADTQYF	TGTGCCAGCAGCGTATGGCAAGGAGAAACTGCAGATACGCAGTATTTT
TRBJ1-1	TRBV4-1	TRBD1	15	few	CASSQGWRDRVEAFF	TGCGCCAGCAGCCAAGGGTGGAGGGACAGGGTTGAAGCTTTCTTT
TRBJ2-3	TRBV9	NA	13	few	CASSVGGEDTQYF	TGTGCCAGCAGCGTAGGAGGGGAAGATACGCAGTATTTT
TRBJ1-2	TRBV19	NA	13	few	CASSIGRGYGYTF	TGTGCCAGTAGTATAGGGCGCGGCTATGGCTACACCTTC
TRBJ2-5	TRBV5-1	TRBD2	14	few	CASSLGRGQETQYF	TGCGCCAGCAGCTTGGGGCGGGGGCAAGAGACCCAGTACTTC
TRBJ1-2	TRBV15	NA	15	NA	CATSRETKTNYGYTF	TGTGCCACCAGCAGAGAGACCAAGACAAACTATGGCTACACCTTC
TRBJ1-1	TRBV18	NA	16	NA	CASSQENRGVNTEAFF	TGTGCCAGCTCACAGGAAAATCGGGGGGTGAACACTGAAGCTTTCTTT
TRBJ1-2	TRBV19	NA	17	NA	CASRKTGRPFARDGYTF	TGTGCCAGTAGGAAAACCGGGAGACCATTTGCTAGGGATGGCTACACCTTC
TRBJ1-2	TRBV13	NA	15	few	CASSLLNRPSIGYTF	TGTGCCAGCAGCTTACTCAACAGGCCTTCTATCGGCTACACCTTC
TRBJ1-3	TRBV6-6	NA	12	few	CASQGAGNTIYF	TGTGCCAGCCAGGGAGCCGGAAACACCATATATTTT
TRBJ2-3	TRBV9	TRBD2	15	few	CASSVSGRAKDTQYF	TGTGCCAGCAGCGTTAGCGGGAGGGCCAAAGATACGCAGTATTTT
TRBJ2-7	TRBV18	TRBD1	14	few	CASSSGTGLYEQYF	TGTGCCAGCTCTTCCGGGACAGGTCTCTACGAGCAGTACTTC